The sample holds a few counts of the clone carrying this TCR beta chain. Its target is not known. This entry is derived from a study of cytomegalovirus exposure and HLA in healthy donors. Study-level findings and limits: By HLA locus, TCR association rates varied in a later analysis, with DRB1 showing the most and HLA-C the fewest. The study labeled more than 150 TCR beta chains cytomegalovirus-associated.

60 Vbeta and 13 Jbeta primers were used in PCR. Data came from immunoSEQ multiplex PCR; TCRdb stores just in-frame clones and leaves some out. The repertoire consists of approximately 89,000 clones, with about 76% occurring once and the leading ten covering around 10%. The CDR3 runs 15 residues. The germline CDR1 and CDR2 sequences are MNHNS and SASEGT. Trimming removed 0 bases from V and 0 bases from J, with 6 bases in between. Sequenced material: PBMCs. V gene TRBV6-1 combines with J gene TRBJ1-5; D possibly corresponds to TRBD1 (5 bases). This TCR was sampled from a man aged 25 to 40 in good health and CMV-seropositive. The CDR3 reads CASSEAGGSNQPQHF. The CDR3, as DNA: TGTGCCAGCAGTGAAGCGGGGGGTAGCAATCAGCCCCAGCATTTT.